These 17 T cell receptor beta chains came from one sample sequenced in a study of T cells after yellow fever vaccination. TCRdb reprocessed the 5' RACE reads via MiXCR and lists one record per CDR3 protein. The profile shows 250,000 or so distinct CDR3 sequences, 5.5% to 8.5% of them singletons. The sample was CD4+ T cells sorted from PBMCs, taken on the day of the yellow fever booster vaccination. These receptors were taken from a young man who received the YFV17D yellow fever vaccine.

At least ten counts were recorded for this clonotype. The chain links TRBV20-1 to TRBJ2-5; the D is unclear. CDR1 and CDR2 from the germline V gene are DFQATT and SNEGSKA (reference sequence). V was trimmed by 3 bases and J by 5 bases, leaving 7 bases between them. The CDR3 runs 11 residues. The DNA of the CDR3 is TGCAGTGCTAGTTCTGGGGAGACCCAGTACTTC. The encoded protein is CSASSGETQYF.

This clonotype has a count of ten or more. The V call is TRBV29-1, the J call TRBJ1-1; D is perhaps TRBD1 (6 bases). V was trimmed by 4 bases and J by 6 bases, leaving 6 bases between them. Germline V CDR1 and CDR2: SQVTM, ANQGSEA. This CDR3 is built from 10 residues. The CDR3, as DNA: TGCAGCGTTGGGACAGCTGAAGCTTTCTTT. It codes for CSVGTAEAFF.

This clonotype has at least ten counts. V and J are TRBV4-2 and TRBJ2-1; 10 bases map to TRBD2. CDR1 is LGHNA and CDR2 is YNFKEQ in the germline V gene. This CDR3 comprises 17 residues. V was pared by 0 bases and J by 8 bases, with 10 bases of the junction left unmatched. The CDR3: CASSQEPAGGPVYEQFF. The CDR3 nucleotides read TGTGCCAGCAGCCAAGAACCAGCGGGAGGGCCGGTATATGAGCAGTTCTTC.

This clonotype has just a few counts. V usage is TRBV7-2 and J usage is TRBJ1-2, with D possibly being TRBD1 (6 bases). With 5 bases removed from V and 8 bases from J, the gap between germline ends came to 21 bases. Germline V gene sequence: CDR1 SGHTA, CDR2 FQGNSA. The CDR3 totals 15 residues. CDR3 amino acids: CASSTTDSPVRGYTF. The CDR3 nucleotides are TGTGCCAGCAGCACTACGGACAGCCCCGTTAGGGGCTACACCTTC.

This clonotype was seen repeatedly, ten times or more. The chain employs TRBV5-1 and TRBJ2-1; the D is unclear. Germline V gene sequence: CDR1 SGHRS, CDR2 YFSETQ. Trimming removed 0 bases at V and 0 bases at J, with 13 bases between. There are 17 residues in the CDR3. The CDR3, as DNA: TGCGCCAGCAGCTTGGGCCGCCTCACGAGCTCCTACAATGAGCAGTTCTTC. Protein product: CASSLGRLTSSYNEQFF. Full variable domain (outside the CDR3, taken from reference TRBV5-1 and TRBJ2-1): KAGVTQTPRYLIKTRGQQVTLSCSPISGHRSVSWYQQTPGQGLQFLFEYFSETQRNKGNFPGRFSGRQFSNSRSEMNVSTLELGDSALYLCASSLGRLTSSYNEQFFGPGTRLTVL.

In its sample, this clonotype was seen many times. The chain uses TRBV5-1 and TRBJ2-1; weak D call: TRBD2 (5 bases). The ends were cut back, 5 bases at V and 0 bases at J, with 12 bases in the middle. The CDR3 sequence is 15 residues long. Germline V gene sequence: CDR1 SGHRS, CDR2 YFSETQ. The CDR3 protein is CASRADGISYNEQFF. The DNA for the CDR3 is TGCGCCAGCAGGGCGGACGGGATCTCCTACAATGAGCAGTTCTTC.

This clonotype was found a few times. This chain connects TRBV9 to TRBJ1-3; the D gene is possibly TRBD1 (6 bases). V dropped 1 base and J dropped 3 bases, with 8 bases sitting between them. This CDR3 is 14 amino acids long. Germline V CDR1 and CDR2: SGDLS, YYNGEE. CDR3 coding DNA: TGTGCCAGCAGCGTACAGGGGTATGGAAACACCATATATTTT. This sequence encodes CASSVQGYGNTIYF. Filled out from reference TRBV9 and TRBJ1-3, the complete variable domain reads DSGVTQTPKHLITATGQRVTLRCSPRSGDLSVYWYQQSLDQGLQFLIQYYNGEERAKGNILERFSAQQFPDLHSELNLSSLELGDSALYFCASSVQGYGNTIYFGEGSWLTVV.

This clonotype was counted many times. The V call is TRBV6-6, the J call TRBJ2-2, with 7 positions matching TRBD1. CDR1 is MNHNY and CDR2 is SVGAGI in the germline V gene (reference sequence). The CDR3 is 16 residues long. V was clipped by 2 bases and J by 1 base; unmatched bases: 4. The CDR3 DNA is TGTGCCAGCAGTTACGCGACAGGGCTGAACACCGGGGAGCTGTTTTTT. Its protein is CASSYATGLNTGELFF.

Many counts were recorded for this clonotype. The V call is TRBV20-1, the J call TRBJ2-3; D remains ambiguous. Germline values: CDR1 DFQATT, CDR2 SNEGSKA (reference sequence). The CDR3 runs 15 residues. V gave up 1 base and J gave up 2 bases, with 13 bases separating them. The CDR3 DNA is TGCAGTGCTAGAGGGAAGAAACGCCCCACAGATACGCAGTATTTT. As protein: CSARGKKRPTDTQYF.

The chain employs TRBV7-2 and TRBJ2-7; TRBD1 agrees at 9 bases. This CDR3 region has 16 residues. CDR1 and CDR2 (germline): SGHTA, FQGNSA. Trimming took 6 bases from V and 0 from J; bases not matched to a gene: 9. In DNA form, the CDR3 reads TGTGCCAGCAGTTCCAGGGACAGGGCAACCTCCTACGAGCAGTACTTC. Translation: CASSSRDRATSYEQYF. Using reference TRBV7-2 and TRBJ2-7 for the parts outside the CDR3, the full variable domain is GAGVSQSPSNKVTEKGKDVELRCDPISGHTALYWYRQSLGQGLEFLIYFQGNSAPDKSGLPSDRFSAERTGGSVSTLTIQRTQQEDSAVYLCASSSRDRATSYEQYFGPGTRLTVT.

This clonotype has more than one count but fewer than ten. The chain has TRBV21-1 and TRBJ2-2. TRBV21-1 is recorded as a pseudogene. This CDR3 has 19 amino acids. In DNA, the CDR3 is TGTGCCAGCAGCCCGATAAACGACCGAAAGGTACCGAACACCGGGGAGCTGTTTTTT. Its protein product is CASSPINDRKVPNTGELFF.

This clonotype showed up many times. The V and J genes are TRBV18 and TRBJ2-7, with 9 bases aligning to TRBD1. The ends lost 1 base at V and 7 bases at J; junction bases unmatched: 2. Germline V gene sequence: CDR1 KGHSH, CDR2 LQKENI. The CDR3 spans 13 residues. The CDR3 loop is CASSPRDRGEQYF. CDR3 DNA sequence: TGTGCCAGCTCACCACGAGACAGGGGGGAGCAGTACTTC. Combining the CDR3 with reference TRBV18 and TRBJ2-7 gives the whole variable domain NAGVMQNPRHLVRRRGQEARLRCSPMKGHSHVYWYRQLPEEGLKFMVYLQKENIIDESGMPKERFSAEFPKEGPSILRIQQVVRGDSAAYFCASSPRDRGEQYFGPGTRLTVT.

This chain links TRBV20-1 with TRBJ2-7, with a weak D call TRBD1 (6 bases). The V end was cut by 6 bases, the J end by 2 bases, with 17 bases between. Germline V gene lookup returns CDR1 DFQATT and CDR2 SNEGSKA (reference sequence). The CDR3 consists of 14 residues. CDR3 sequence: CSAGPPGQPYEQYF. CDR3 in DNA: TGCAGTGCGGGGCCTCCGGGACAACCCTACGAGCAGTACTTC.

This clonotype came up a few times. This rearrangement joins TRBV20-1 to TRBJ2-2, with 7 bases matching TRBD2. Germline CDR1 reads DFQATT; CDR2 reads SNEGSKA (reference sequence). Trimming removed 6 bases from V and 4 bases from J; junction bases left unmatched: 14. The CDR3 is made up of 16 amino acids. Here the CDR3 reads CSAPRSGGRATGELFF. In DNA, the CDR3 is TGCAGTGCCCCGCGAAGTGGCGGGAGAGCCACCGGGGAGCTGTTTTTT.

J is TRBJ2-3 and V is TRBV7-8; TRBD2 matches at 7 bases. The CDR3 covers 16 residues. The V gene's germline CDR1 is SGHVS and CDR2 FQNEAQ. Germline trimming cut 5 bases from V and 2 bases from J; bases unmatched to any gene: 10. Written as DNA, the CDR3 is TGTGCCAGCAGCCCTTACGAACTAGCGACCACAGATACGCAGTATTTT. Translated: CASSPYELATTDTQYF.

This sequence joins TRBV6-2 or TRBV6-3 and TRBJ2-1; D not certain. The germline V and J ends were trimmed by 4 bases and 4 bases, with 14 bases remaining between them. The CDR3 has 15 residues. In germline, CDR1 is MNHEY, CDR2 SVGEGT. The CDR3 region has the DNA TGTGCCAGCAGTTTGGGCGGTGGTAATTACAATGAGCAGTTCTTC. Translated: CASSLGGGNYNEQFF.

This clonotype was seen ten or more times. One end of the junction does not line up with germline, which may come from a read error. The chain is built from TRBV20-1 and TRBJ2-1, with D maybe TRBD2 (6 bases). The CDR3 contains 12 residues. From germline, CDR1 is DFQATT and CDR2 SNEGSKA (reference sequence). The CDR3 protein is CSAPGLGGISVF. In nucleotides, the CDR3 is TGCAGTGCTCCCGGACTTGGCGGGATCTCAGTCTTC.